This entry features one TCR beta chain sequence. The germline gives CDR1 MDHEN, CDR2 SYDVKM. The CDR3 contains 15 residues. Trimming removed 2 bases from V and 4 bases from J, with 15 bases in between. This sample was taken from a study of blood T cell repertoires in COVID-19. Study-level background: Samples representing acute and convalescent COVID-19 were sourced from the United States, Italy and Spain.

Data came from immunoSEQ multiplex PCR; TCRdb stores just in-frame clones and leaves some out. The sample lists 150,000 to 200,000 clones, about four fifths occurring once. The chain has TRBV28 and TRBJ2-7; a weak D match, TRBD2 (5 bases). The sequencing sample was made of peripheral blood. The receptor was isolated from a human donor with acute or convalescent COVID-19. The donor label of this sample is uncertain. Written as DNA, the CDR3 is TGTGCCAGCAGTTTAAAGGCTAGCAGAGGTTACGAGCAGTACTTC. This translates into CASSLKASRGYEQYF.